The TCR beta chain under discussion was sequenced for a study of beta chain features in type 1 diabetes. Expressed TCRB transcripts got sequenced, as all isolated RNA was reverse transcribed. The method was immunoSEQ multiplex PCR; TCRdb's version includes in-frame clones alone and lacks a portion of them. The sample yields about 710,000 clones, about 14% seen once. Regarding the study as a whole: TCRB CDR3s from Type 1 diabetes patients were moderately but significantly shorter in all four CD4+ subsets.

This clone showed up just a few times. Its target is unknown. Using CD45RO/CCR7/CD25/CD127/CD95/CD27, CD4+ naive, central memory, regulatory and stem cell-like memory cells were sorted. Populations isolated by sorting all had purity greater than 95%. Germline CDR1 LNHDA, CDR2 SQIVND (reference sequence). V was clipped by 6 bases and J by 6 bases, with 14 bases between them. The CDR3 loop spans 13 amino acids. The chain employs TRBV19 and TRBJ1-2; D call uncertain. The sample consisted of naive CD4+ T cells from blood. The sequence derives from a man aged 18 to 30 with type 1 diabetes. The CDR3, as DNA: TGTGCCAGTAGATTGGACGAGAGAAATGGCTACACCTTC. Its protein product is CASRLDERNGYTF.